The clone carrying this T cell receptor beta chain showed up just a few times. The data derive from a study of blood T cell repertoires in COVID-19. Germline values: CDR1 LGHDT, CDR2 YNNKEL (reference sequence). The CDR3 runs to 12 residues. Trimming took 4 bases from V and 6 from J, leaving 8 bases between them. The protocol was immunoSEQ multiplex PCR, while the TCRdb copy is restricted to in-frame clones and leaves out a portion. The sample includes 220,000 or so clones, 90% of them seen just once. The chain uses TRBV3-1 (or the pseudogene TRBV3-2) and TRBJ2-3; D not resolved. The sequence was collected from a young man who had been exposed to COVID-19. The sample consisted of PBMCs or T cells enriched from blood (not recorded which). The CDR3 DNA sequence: TGTGCCAGCAGCCCATCGGTTGATACGCAGTATTTT. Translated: CASSPSVDTQYF.